These T cell receptor beta chains were read from a single sample in a study of response to subunit inactivated influenza vaccine. TCRdb ran MiXCR on the RT-PCR reads and lists one entry per CDR3 protein. The sample contains hundreds of thousands of distinct CDR3 sequences, roughly 10% of which appear only once. The specimen was PBMCs from blood, collected on the day of vaccination. Receptors were obtained from a man in his fifties or sixties who received an inactivated influenza vaccine. The CDR3 runs from the conserved cysteine through the conserved F or W. A D gene is named only where the DNA matches it firmly. The size of a clone is reported for some rows only, either as once, few or many, or as a class for expanded clones.

j_call clone_size d_call v_call cdr3_nt cdr3_aa
TRBJ2-5 many TRBD1 TRBV12-3/TRBV12-4 TGTGCCAGCAGTTTATACAGGGGCCCCCAAGAGACCCAGTACTTC CASSLYRGPQETQYF
TRBJ2-7 few . TRBV6-6 TGTGCCAGCAGTTATACGGGGTTTCGCGAGCAGTACTTC CASSYTGFREQYF
TRBJ2-3 many TRBD2 TRBV4-3 TGCGCCAGCAGCCACGGGGGGAACACAGATACGCAGTATTTT CASSHGGNTDTQYF
TRBJ2-2 . TRBD2 TRBV4-1 TGCGCCAGCAGCCAATGGGGGGGTAACACCGGGGAGCTGTTTTTT CASSQWGGNTGELFF
TRBJ2-1 few TRBD2 TRBV12-3/TRBV12-4 TGTGCCAGCAGTCTGATCGGACTAGCAAGGAGCGATGAGCAGTTCTTC CASSLIGLARSDEQFF
TRBJ2-3 few . TRBV5-1 TGCGCCAGCAGCTTGGATCCTTTAAGCACAGATACGCAGTATTTT CASSLDPLSTDTQYF
TRBJ2-2 . . TRBV6-2/TRBV6-3 TGTGCCAGCAGTTACCCCGTCGGGGAGCTGTTTTTT CASSYPVGELFF
TRBJ2-2 . . TRBV9 TGTGCCAGCAGCGAGGGGCTTCCCGGGGAGCTGTTTTTT CASSEGLPGELFF
TRBJ2-7 . . TRBV28 TGTGCCAGCAACTCTGCGGGTGCCTACGAGCAGTACTTC CASNSAGAYEQYF
TRBJ2-1 . TRBD2 TRBV6-2/TRBV6-3 TGTGCCAGCAGTTACTCCGCTAGCGGGGGAAGCTCCTACAATGAGCAGTTCTTC CASSYSASGGSSYNEQFF
TRBJ2-2 . . TRBV7-9 TGTGCCAGCACCCCGGGCCTAACGAACACCGGGGAGCTGTTTTTT CASTPGLTNTGELFF
TRBJ2-7 many TRBD1 TRBV5-1 TGTGCCAGCAGTTTAAACAGGGGTGCCTACGAGCAGTACTTC CASSLNRGAYEQYF
TRBJ2-3 few . TRBV12-3/TRBV12-4 TGTGCCAGCAGTTTAGACAGGAATCGTCGGCTAGGCCGAATCATTATTAGCACAGATACGCAGTATTTT CASSLDRNRRLGRIIISTDTQYF
TRBJ2-7 . TRBD2 TRBV4-2 TGTGCCAGCAGCCAAGACCTAGCGGGAGGGCCAATGGACGAGCAGTACTTC CASSQDLAGGPMDEQYF
TRBJ2-5 many . TRBV12-3/TRBV12-4 TGTGCCAGCAGCTTATCCGGGGAAGAGACCCAGTACTTC CASSLSGEETQYF
TRBJ2-3 . TRBD1 TRBV4-3 TGCGCCAGCAGCCGTCAAAACACCGGGACAGGGGGGAAAAGAGATACGCAGTATTTT CASSRQNTGTGGKRDTQYF
TRBJ1-2 . . TRBV28 TGTGCCAGCAGACCGGGGGCAGGGCGGGGTGGCTACACCTTC CASRPGAGRGGYTF
TRBJ2-2 few . TRBV7-3 TGTGCCAGCAGCTCCTCTGGGACCGGGGAGCTGTTTTTT CASSSSGTGELFF
TRBJ2-3 . . TRBV5-1 TGCGCCAGCAGCTTGGGACAGGGAGGCAGCACAGATACGCAGTATTTT CASSLGQGGSTDTQYF
TRBJ1-1 few TRBD1 TRBV7-9 TGTGCCAGCAGCTACGGACAGGGGCGGTTCACTGAAGCTTTCTTT CASSYGQGRFTEAFF
TRBJ1-5 few . TRBV7-9 TGTGCCAGCAGCTTAGGGCCACTCAGTAGCAATCAGCCCCAGCATTTT CASSLGPLSSNQPQHF
TRBJ1-5 . . TRBV9 TGTGCCAGCAGCGTAGGGGTCAATCAGCCCCAGCATTTT CASSVGVNQPQHF
TRBJ2-7 . TRBD1 TRBV27 TGTGCCAGCAGTCCTAACGGGGACAGGGTCCACGAGCAGTACTTC CASSPNGDRVHEQYF
TRBJ1-2 few . TRBV28 TGTGCCAGCAGTTCCACCGACAGAACTAACTATGGCTACACCTTC CASSSTDRTNYGYTF
TRBJ2-3 few . TRBV6-1 TGTGCCAGCATGATTCAGGGGCACGGCACAGATACGCAGTATTTT CASMIQGHGTDTQYF
TRBJ1-6 many . TRBV7-2 TGTGCCAGCAGCTTAGCGCGGGGGCGCGATTCACCCCTCCACTTT CASSLARGRDSPLHF
TRBJ2-1 few TRBD2 TRBV7-3 TGTGCCAGCAGCTCGGTAGCGGGAGGGAATGAGCAGTTCTTC CASSSVAGGNEQFF
TRBJ2-3 . TRBD1 TRBV5-1 TGCGCCAGCAGCTCGACTCGGACAGGAACAGATACGCAGTATTTT CASSSTRTGTDTQYF
TRBJ2-1 . . TRBV5-1 TGCGCCAGCAGCGCTTCTAGAGGTAACAATGAGCAGTTCTTC CASSASRGNNEQFF
TRBJ2-6 few TRBD1 TRBV3-1 TGTGCCAGCAGCCAAGCGAGGACAGGACGGATCTCTGGGGCCAACGTCCTGACTTTC CASSQARTGRISGANVLTF
TRBJ1-1 few TRBD1 TRBV11-2 TGTGCCAGCAGCTTCGGACAGGGAACATCTGAAGCTTTCTTT CASSFGQGTSEAFF